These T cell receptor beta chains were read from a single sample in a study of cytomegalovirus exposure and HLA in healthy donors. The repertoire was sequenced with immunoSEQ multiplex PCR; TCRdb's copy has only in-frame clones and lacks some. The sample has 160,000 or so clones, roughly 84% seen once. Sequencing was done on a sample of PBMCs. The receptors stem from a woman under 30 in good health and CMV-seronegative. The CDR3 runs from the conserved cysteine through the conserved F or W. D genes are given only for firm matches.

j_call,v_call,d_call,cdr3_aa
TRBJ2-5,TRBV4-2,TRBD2,CASSQPARGGPHQETQYF
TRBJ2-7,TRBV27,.,CASSSSPEGIYYEQYF
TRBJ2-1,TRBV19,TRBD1,CASSIYQGAGINEQFF
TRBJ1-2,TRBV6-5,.,CASSYSIPGAGDGYTF
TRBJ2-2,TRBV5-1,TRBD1,CASSPAGQATGELFF
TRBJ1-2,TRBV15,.,CATSRDADRPNYGYTF
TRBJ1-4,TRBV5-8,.,CASSWRVLGKLFF
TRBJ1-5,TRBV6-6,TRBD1,CASSSTGNPQHF
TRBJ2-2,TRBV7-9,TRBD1,CASRNSGGYTGELFF
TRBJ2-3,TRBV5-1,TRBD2,CACSREGTDTQYF
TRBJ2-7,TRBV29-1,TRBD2,CSVEPREGEQYF
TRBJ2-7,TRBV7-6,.,CASSRGLDEQYF
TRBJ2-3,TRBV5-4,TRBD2,CASSLGRTSYQDTQYF
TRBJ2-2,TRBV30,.,CAGGLTGELFF
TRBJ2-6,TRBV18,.,CASSPVTDTSGANVLTF
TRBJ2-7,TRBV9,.,CASGSSNYEQYF
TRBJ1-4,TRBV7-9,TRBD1,CASSYSGQVNEKLFF
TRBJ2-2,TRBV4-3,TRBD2,CASSQGLAGGPSEGELFF
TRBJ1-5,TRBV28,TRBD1,CASSLSGQGSSNQPQHF
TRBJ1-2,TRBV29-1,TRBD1,CSVRGFGTGRSGYGYTF
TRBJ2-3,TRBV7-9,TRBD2,CASSSRLAGASTDTQYF
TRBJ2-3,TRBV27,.,CASSLLRSSSTDTQYF
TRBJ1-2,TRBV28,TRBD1,CATGRQGAGGYTF
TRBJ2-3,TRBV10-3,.,CAIGGSNPTDTQYF
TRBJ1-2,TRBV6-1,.,CASSEQQGKAGYTF
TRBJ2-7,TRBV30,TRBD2,CAWSVASGGGDEQYF
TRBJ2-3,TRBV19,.,CASSRRETGYRPQYF
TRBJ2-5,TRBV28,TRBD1,CASSTGTGAWQTQYF
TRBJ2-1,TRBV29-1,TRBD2,CSVGLAGGDSYNEQFF
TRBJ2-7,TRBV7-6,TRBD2,CASSLGGRAYEQYF
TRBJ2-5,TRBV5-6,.,CAGSWQNFGARETQYF
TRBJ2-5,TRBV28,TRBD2,CASSLTSETQYF
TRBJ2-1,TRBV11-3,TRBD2,CASSSSGRAWNEQFF
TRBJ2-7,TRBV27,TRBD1,CASSLSDRVPYEQYF
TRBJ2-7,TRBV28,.,CASSWDTEQYF
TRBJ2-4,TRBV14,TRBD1,CASSQLTGKNIQYF
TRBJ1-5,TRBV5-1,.,CASSLGGGANQPQHF
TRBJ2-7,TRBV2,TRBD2,CASSGLAGVYEQYF
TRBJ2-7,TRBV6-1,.,CASSKGLKGTYEQYF
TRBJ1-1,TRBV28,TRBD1,CASRAGGTEAFF
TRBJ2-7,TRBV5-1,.,CASSLSEEKTTYEQYF
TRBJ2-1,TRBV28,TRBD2,CASSVTSGGTYNEQFF
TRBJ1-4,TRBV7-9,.,CASSRDSPNEKLFF
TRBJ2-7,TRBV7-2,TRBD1,CASSGQIGVPGGGYEQYF
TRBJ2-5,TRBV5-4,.,CASSSLRGAGETQYF
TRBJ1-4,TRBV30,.,CAWSVQLNEKLFF
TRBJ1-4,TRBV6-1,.,CASRPGATNEKLFF
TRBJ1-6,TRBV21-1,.,CASSGSRDRGRSPLHF